Sequencing of this T cell receptor (beta chain) was carried out in a study of Graves' ophthalmopathy and Graves' hyperthyroidism. The CDR3 contains 15 residues. Germline V gene lookup returns CDR1 LNHNV and CDR2 YYDKDF (reference sequence). Findings and caveats of the study: Blood was where most expanded thyroid clonotypes above 0.001 frequency also turned up. Ophthalmopathy progression cases were predicted by the model with approximately 70% sensitivity and 72% to 80% specificity.

TCR beta CDR3 amplification used RNA transcripts. The workflow started with a first-round RT-PCR run with HTBI primers and then moved on to a second-round multiplex PCR. TCRdb reprocessed the multiplex PCR reads via MiXCR and lists one record per CDR3 protein. The sample lists around 660,000 distinct CDR3 sequences, over 40% occurring once. With respect to this clonotype: No antigen is known for it. Compared with germline, one end of the junction differs, possibly owing to a read error.

Sequenced: peripheral blood. The receptor comes from an adult man with Graves' ophthalmopathy. The rearrangement links TRBV15 to TRBJ1-3, with D unresolved. The CDR3: CASSPRSGSGNTIYF. The CDR3, as DNA: TGCGCCAGCAGCCCCCGCTCTGGGTCCGGAAACACCATATATTTT.